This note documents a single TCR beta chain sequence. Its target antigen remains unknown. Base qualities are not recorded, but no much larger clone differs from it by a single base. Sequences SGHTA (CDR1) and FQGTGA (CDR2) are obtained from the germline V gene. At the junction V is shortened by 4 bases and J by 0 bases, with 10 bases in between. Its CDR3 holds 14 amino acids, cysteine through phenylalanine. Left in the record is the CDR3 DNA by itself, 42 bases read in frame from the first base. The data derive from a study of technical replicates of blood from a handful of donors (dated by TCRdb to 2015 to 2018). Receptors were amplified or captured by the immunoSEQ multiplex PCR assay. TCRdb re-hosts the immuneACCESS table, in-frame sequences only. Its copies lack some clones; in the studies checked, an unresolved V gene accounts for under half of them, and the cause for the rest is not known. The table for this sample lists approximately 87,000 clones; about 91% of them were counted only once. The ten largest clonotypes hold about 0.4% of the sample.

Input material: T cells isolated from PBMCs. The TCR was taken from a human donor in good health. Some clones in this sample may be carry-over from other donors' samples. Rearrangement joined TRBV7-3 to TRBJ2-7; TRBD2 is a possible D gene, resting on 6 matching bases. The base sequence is TGTGCCAGCAGCTCCCCGGGACTCTCCTACGAGCAGTACTTC. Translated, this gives CASSSPGLSYEQYF.